The 9 T cell receptor beta chains below were found in one sample sequenced in a study of T cells in Graves' hyperthyroidism and ophthalmopathy. RNA transcripts yielded amplified TCR beta CDR3 regions. Initially, a first-round RT-PCR of the TCR CDR3 employed the HTBI primer set. Using its own MiXCR run on the multiplex PCR reads, TCRdb lists one record per CDR3 protein. The sample shows some 690,000 distinct CDR3 sequences, 15% to 20% of them seen only once. Sequenced input: blood. The receptors here all came from a man aged 45-65 years with Graves' hyperthyroidism.

The table lists this clonotype with many counts. The rearrangement joins TRBV28 to TRBJ2-7, with D perhaps matching TRBD2 (5 bases). Germline V CDR1 and CDR2: MDHEN, SYDVKM. The ends were cut back, 0 bases at V and 3 bases at J, with 18 bases in the middle. This CDR3 has 17 amino acids. The CDR3 here is CASSLWIPGTSRYEQYF. DNA for the CDR3: TGTGCCAGCAGTTTATGGATCCCCGGCACTAGTCGCTACGAGCAGTACTTC.

V is TRBV4-3 and J is TRBJ2-5; a weak D match, TRBD1 (5 bases). The CDR3 sequence is 14 residues long. CDR1 and CDR2 (germline): LGHNA, YSLEER. Trimming pared 2 bases from V and 4 bases from J, leaving 11 bases between. The chain's CDR3 is CASSQKAQGETQYF. The CDR3 DNA reads as TGCGCCAGCAGCCAAAAGGCTCAGGGAGAGACCCAGTACTTC.

In its sample, this clonotype was seen a few times. Here the CDR3 reads CSARVGQNPNNEQFF. In DNA, the CDR3 is TGCAGTGCTAGAGTAGGACAGAATCCGAACAATGAGCAGTTCTTC. The chain couples TRBV20-1 to TRBJ2-1; possible D gene TRBD1, 6 bases. Germline CDR1 reads DFQATT; CDR2 reads SNEGSKA (reference sequence). V was shortened by 1 base and J by 5 bases, with 15 bases between the two germline ends. The CDR3 is made up of 15 amino acids.

The J gene is TRBJ2-3, the V gene TRBV9; the match to TRBD2 covers 8 bases. CDR1 SGDLS and CDR2 YYNGEE come from the germline V gene. The trim removed 7 bases at V and 5 bases at J, leaving 15 bases unmatched. This CDR3 is built from 16 residues. CDR3 loop: CASGEGDSGIVDTQYF. The DNA of the CDR3 is TGTGCCAGCGGAGAGGGGGATAGCGGGATTGTAGATACGCAGTATTTT.

This chain links TRBV18 with TRBJ1-2; TRBD1 is a possible D gene (6 bases). The V end lost 3 bases, the J end lost 5 bases, and 16 bases lay between the germline ends. Germline lookup yields CDR1 KGHSH and CDR2 LQKENI. This CDR3 comprises 15 residues. CDR3 in amino acids: CASSPSSTGYYGYTF. The CDR3 DNA follows: TGTGCCAGCTCACCCTCTTCAACAGGGTATTATGGCTACACCTTC. The full variable domain, with the rest looked up from reference TRBV18 and TRBJ1-2, is NAGVMQNPRHLVRRRGQEARLRCSPMKGHSHVYWYRQLPEEGLKFMVYLQKENIIDESGMPKERFSAEFPKEGPSILRIQQVVRGDSAAYFCASSPSSTGYYGYTFGSGTRLTVV.

The chain is built from TRBV29-1 and TRBJ1-1, with D maybe TRBD1 (5 bases). This CDR3 contains 13 residues. CDR1 and CDR2 from the germline V gene are SQVTM and ANQGSEA. The V end lost 0 bases, the J end lost 4 bases, and 9 bases lay between the germline ends. This chain's CDR3 is CSVEDHGGTEAFF. The CDR3 nucleotides are TGCAGCGTTGAAGATCACGGGGGCACTGAAGCTTTCTTT.

This clonotype turned up a few times. J is TRBJ2-2 and V is TRBV7-8; 12 bases map to TRBD1. This CDR3 has 21 amino acids. CDR1 is SGHVS and CDR2 is FQNEAQ in the germline V gene. V lost 4 bases, J lost 4 bases, and 19 bases stayed unmatched. This chain's CDR3 is CASSSYYRDRGRRTSTGELFF. The CDR3 region has the DNA TGTGCCAGCAGCTCCTACTACCGGGACAGGGGGCGTAGGACGAGCACCGGGGAGCTGTTTTTT.

As for this clonotype: An end of the junction differs from the germline gene, which may be a read error. The chain carries TRBV7-6 and TRBJ1-1; unclear D gene. This CDR3 has 13 amino acids. Per the germline V gene, CDR1 is SGHVS and CDR2 is FNYEAQ. The CDR3 DNA reads as TGTGCCAGCAGCTTAGGAGGGTTACCAGAAGCTTCCTTT. Its translation: CASSLGGLPEASF.

This clonotype was picked up many times. The chain joins TRBV20-1 to TRBJ1-6; D may be TRBD1 (6 bases). Germline V gene lookup returns CDR1 DFQATT and CDR2 SNEGSKA (reference sequence). This CDR3 contains 15 residues. V was cut by 0 bases and J by 9 bases, with 15 bases left in between. In nucleotides, the CDR3 is TGCAGTGCTAGAGATGGCAACAGGGCGGTTTCACCCCTCCACTTT. Translation gives CSARDGNRAVSPLHF.